The rows below give T cell receptor beta chains drawn from one sample of a study of shared clonotypes between healthy human individuals. Here immunoSEQ multiplex PCR was the method, and the copy in TCRdb shows in-frame clones only, minus some. The table has over a million clones, approximately 72% seen once. Sequenced material: memory CD4+ T cells sorted from blood. The receptors were sampled from a man younger than 35 in good health. The CDR3 runs from the conserved cysteine through the conserved F or W. The order of the fields is J gene, D gene, clone size, V gene, CDR3 protein, CDR3 DNA. The D gene is left open where the match is weak. Clone size is shown for a subset of rows, as once, few, many or a class of expanded clone.

TRBJ1-2	-	once	TRBV9	CASSSTGYYGYTF	TGTGCCAGCAGTTCGACAGGCTACTATGGCTACACCTTC
TRBJ2-2	-	-	TRBV5-4	CASSLEVPLGTGELFF	TGTGCCAGCAGCTTGGAAGTCCCTTTGGGCACCGGGGAGCTGTTTTTT
TRBJ2-1	TRBD2	-	TRBV19	CASSPLSSVAGYNEQFF	TGTGCCAGTAGCCCCCTATCGTCGGTAGCGGGATACAATGAGCAGTTCTTC
TRBJ1-6	TRBD1	-	TRBV30	CAWSVGGQGGISPLHF	TGTGCCTGGAGTGTAGGAGGTCAAGGGGGCATTTCACCCCTCCACTTT
TRBJ2-1	TRBD2	-	TRBV7-2	CASSILAGMWNEQFF	TGTGCCAGCAGCATTTTAGCGGGAATGTGGAATGAGCAGTTCTTC
TRBJ2-7	-	-	TRBV6-6	CASSYTSPRTYEQYF	TGTGCCAGCAGTTATACCAGCCCGAGAACCTACGAGCAGTACTTC
TRBJ2-2	-	-	TRBV4-2	CASSQQKPRGPGELFF	TGTGCCAGCAGCCAACAGAAACCTCGCGGGCCCGGGGAGCTGTTTTTT
TRBJ1-2	-	-	TRBV10-2	CASSERGGYTF	TGCGCCAGCAGTGAAAGGGGTGGCTACACCTTC
TRBJ1-4	-	-	TRBV5-1	CASSLRDASNEKLFF	TGCGCCAGCAGCTTGAGGGACGCTAGTAATGAAAAACTGTTTTTT
TRBJ2-2	-	few	TRBV19	CASGPGVPNTGELFF	TGTGCCAGCGGGCCCGGAGTCCCGAACACCGGGGAGCTGTTTTTT
TRBJ2-2	-	-	TRBV28	CASTLNTGELFF	TGTGCCAGCACCCTAAATACCGGGGAGCTGTTTTTT
TRBJ2-7	-	-	TRBV28	CASRRDSGNGYF	TGTGCCAGCAGGCGCGACTCGGGAAATGGGTACTTC
TRBJ2-5	TRBD1	-	TRBV5-1	CASSAALTGAETQYF	TGCGCCAGCAGCGCGGCGCTGACAGGGGCAGAGACCCAGTACTTC
TRBJ2-3	-	-	TRBV5-1	CASSSQGKSTDTQYF	TGCGCCAGCAGCTCGCAGGGGAAAAGCACAGATACGCAGTATTTT
TRBJ2-1	TRBD1	-	TRBV30	CAWEGGGSYNEQFF	TGTGCCTGGGAAGGGGGCGGGTCCTACAATGAGCAGTTCTTC
TRBJ2-7	-	few	TRBV2	CATSGSSYEQYF	TGTGCCACCTCGGGAAGCTCCTACGAGCAGTACTTC
TRBJ1-1	-	-	TRBV5-6	CASSGGVEAFF	TGTGCCAGCAGCGGCGGGGTAGAAGCTTTCTTT
TRBJ2-3	-	many	TRBV2	CASGKVTDTQYF	TGTGCCAGCGGGAAAGTCACAGATACGCAGTATTTT
TRBJ2-5	TRBD1	-	TRBV13	CASSFSQGVGETQYF	TGTGCCAGCAGCTTCTCACAGGGGGTGGGGGAGACCCAGTACTTC
TRBJ2-7	TRBD1	-	TRBV7-9	CASSSSGGAYEQYF	TGTGCCAGCAGTTCGTCAGGGGGTGCGTACGAGCAGTACTTC
TRBJ2-1	TRBD2	-	TRBV4-1	CASSQNLLADNEQFF	TGCGCCAGCAGCCAGAACTTACTAGCGGACAATGAGCAGTTCTTC
TRBJ1-1	-	-	TRBV6-6	CASSYAVMNTEAFF	TGTGCCAGCAGTTACGCAGTGATGAACACTGAAGCTTTCTTT
TRBJ2-2	TRBD1	-	TRBV5-1	CASSWGQGNTGELFF	TGCGCCAGCAGCTGGGGACAGGGTAACACCGGGGAGCTGTTTTTT
TRBJ1-5	-	-	TRBV4-3	CASSQEAGLAYQPQHF	TGCGCCAGCAGCCAAGAGGCAGGACTAGCGTATCAGCCCCAGCATTTT
TRBJ1-4	-	-	TRBV6-4	CASPLEVATNEKLFF	TGTGCCAGCCCTCTGGAGGTTGCAACTAATGAAAAACTGTTTTTT
TRBJ2-3	-	-	TRBV9	CASSIGQLTDTQYF	TGTGCCAGCAGCATCGGACAGCTCACAGATACGCAGTATTTT
TRBJ2-1	-	few	TRBV9	CASSGDFVSEQFF	TGTGCCAGCAGCGGAGACTTCGTCAGTGAGCAGTTCTTC